The rows below give T cell receptor beta chains drawn from one sample of a study of blood T cell repertoires in COVID-19. Some clones are missing from TCRdb's copy, which holds only in-frame ones; the method was immunoSEQ multiplex PCR. The sample includes tens of thousands of clones, around 90% of them seen just once. The sample was peripheral blood. These receptors were taken from a man aged 50 to 60 with active COVID-19. CDR3s include the opening cysteine and the closing phenylalanine or tryptophan.

j_gene: TRBJ1-4; v_gene: TRBV6-5; CDR3aa: CASTRGVATNEKLFF
j_gene: TRBJ2-5; v_gene: TRBV7-8; CDR3aa: CASSYDRLAGAQETQYF
j_gene: TRBJ1-2; v_gene: TRBV3-1/TRBV3-2; CDR3aa: CASTTKGAYGYTF
j_gene: TRBJ2-4; v_gene: TRBV7-2; CDR3aa: CASSPDRVLHF
j_gene: TRBJ1-6; v_gene: TRBV18; CDR3aa: CASSHLPSGTGGAPLHF
j_gene: TRBJ1-1; v_gene: TRBV6-2/TRBV6-3; CDR3aa: CASSFTTGASSSTEAFF
j_gene: TRBJ1-1; v_gene: TRBV4-1; CDR3aa: CASSYRTRTEAFF
j_gene: TRBJ2-1; v_gene: TRBV19; CDR3aa: CASSIDNQGYNEQFF
j_gene: TRBJ2-1; v_gene: TRBV5-4; CDR3aa: CASSSPSGGALGEQFF
j_gene: TRBJ1-1; v_gene: TRBV9; CDR3aa: CASSVISNTEAFF
j_gene: TRBJ2-1; v_gene: TRBV5-6; CDR3aa: CASSSTSGSYNEQFF
j_gene: TRBJ2-3; v_gene: TRBV5-4; CDR3aa: CASSRRQGTDTQYF
j_gene: TRBJ1-1; v_gene: TRBV29-1; CDR3aa: CSATGRGYTEAFF
j_gene: TRBJ2-5; v_gene: TRBV5-4; CDR3aa: CASSLTSRGQETQYF
j_gene: TRBJ2-2; v_gene: TRBV7-9; CDR3aa: CASSLGAGGAVTGELFF
j_gene: TRBJ2-3; v_gene: TRBV5-8; CDR3aa: CASRSGQRRVTDTQYF
j_gene: TRBJ1-2; v_gene: TRBV20-1; CDR3aa: CSASGVTGGYGYTF
j_gene: TRBJ2-5; v_gene: TRBV11-1; CDR3aa: CASSYRGEEWETQYF
j_gene: TRBJ2-2; v_gene: TRBV11-2; CDR3aa: CASSSTNTGELFF